This T cell receptor beta chain derives from a study of metastatic and nonmetastatic thyroid tumors (dated by TCRdb to about 2020). Background on the whole study: Repertoires were compared across peripheral blood and tumor or nodule tissue samples from malignant and benign thyroid patients. Study-wide conclusions, independent of this receptor: In both blood and tumor samples, TCR beta diversity was reported to be significantly higher in malignant tumors than in benign nodules.

As regards this clone: Its antigen has not been determined. There are no base qualities to consult, and no much larger clone falls within one base.

The library was built by means of PCR. The data were produced on an Illumina HiSeq 4000. High-throughput sequencing was used to profile the TCR beta-chain CDR3 region of every patient. Under the source paper's analysis protocol: CDR3 differences across clinicopathological groups were used to build a classifier for discriminating distant-metastatic papillary thyroid cancer patients. The Shannon index was used to measure repertoire diversity, and the Morisita-Horn index was used to measure how similar tumor and blood repertoires were. Through fastp at Q25 and MiXCR, TCRdb rebuilt clones from the public reads, retaining in-frame beta chains. TCRdb, not the original authors, processed these V and J calls. This sample lists about 12,000 clones; 32% were detected once. The ten largest clones add up to approximately 10% of the sample. No treatment had been received by any patient before thyroid surgery. Using T-cell receptor beta sequencing, the researchers looked back retrospectively at clinical samples from patients, gathered between about 2012 and 2018.

The CDR3 holds 15 amino acids from the cysteine to the phenylalanine. Solely the CDR3 DNA is kept, with 45 bases framed from the first base. V and J are trimmed by 0 bases and 2 bases, and the gene matches miss 3 bases of the junction. For CDR1 and CDR2, the germline V gene lists SGDLS and YYNGEE. Sequenced input: tumor tissue. This chain joins TRBV9 to TRBJ2-7; the central 9 bases match TRBD1. The source of this sequence is a female donor with papillary thyroid cancer or a benign thyroid nodule (not recorded which). Some clones in this sample may be carry-over from other donors' samples. The bases are TGTGCCAGCAGCGTAGGGGGACAGGGAACCTACGAGCAGTACTTC. This codes for CASSVGGQGTYEQYF. The reference TRBV9 and TRBJ2-7 proteins fill in what lies around the CDR3, so the full variable domain reads DSGVTQTPKHLITATGQRVTLRCSPRSGDLSVYWYQQSLDQGLQFLIQYYNGEERAKGNILERFSAQQFPDLHSELNLSSLELGDSALYFCASSVGGQGTYEQYFGPGTRLTVT.